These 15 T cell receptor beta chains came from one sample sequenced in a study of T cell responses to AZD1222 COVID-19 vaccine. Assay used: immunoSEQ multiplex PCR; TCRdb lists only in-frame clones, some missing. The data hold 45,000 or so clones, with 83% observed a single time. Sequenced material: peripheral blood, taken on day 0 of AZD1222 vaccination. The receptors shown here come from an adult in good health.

CDR3 DNA sequence: TGTGCCAGCAGGAAAGGGACCACCTACGAGCAGTACTTC. Translated, it gives CASRKGTTYEQYF. The rearrangement uses TRBV2 and TRBJ2-7; either TRBD1 or TRBD2 may fit D (5 bases each). CDR1 and CDR2 (germline): SNHLY, FYNNEI. The CDR3 is 13 residues long. The V end lost 6 bases, the J end lost 2 bases, and 11 bases lay between the germline ends.

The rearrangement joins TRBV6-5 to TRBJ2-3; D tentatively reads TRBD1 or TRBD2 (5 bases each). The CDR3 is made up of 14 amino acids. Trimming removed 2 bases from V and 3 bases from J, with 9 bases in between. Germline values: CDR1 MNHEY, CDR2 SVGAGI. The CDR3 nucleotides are TGTGCCAGCAGTTACGTGGGACCGACAGATACGCAGTATTTT. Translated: CASSYVGPTDTQYF.

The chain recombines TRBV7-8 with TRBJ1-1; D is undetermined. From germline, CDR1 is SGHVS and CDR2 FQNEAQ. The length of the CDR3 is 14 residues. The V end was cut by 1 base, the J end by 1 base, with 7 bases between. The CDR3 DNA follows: TGTGCCAGCAGCTTAGAACAGACGAACACTGAAGCTTTCTTT. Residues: CASSLEQTNTEAFF.

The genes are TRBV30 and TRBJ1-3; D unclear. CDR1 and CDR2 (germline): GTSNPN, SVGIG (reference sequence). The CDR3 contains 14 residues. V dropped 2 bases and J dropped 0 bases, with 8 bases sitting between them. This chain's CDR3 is CAWSRVGSGNTIYF. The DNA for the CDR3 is TGTGCCTGGAGTCGGGTTGGCTCTGGAAACACCATATATTTT.

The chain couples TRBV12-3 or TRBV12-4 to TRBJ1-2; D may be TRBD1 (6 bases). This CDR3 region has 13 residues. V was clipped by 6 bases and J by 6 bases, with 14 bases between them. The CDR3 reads CASSQGQFHGYTF. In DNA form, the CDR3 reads TGTGCCAGCAGCCAAGGACAGTTCCATGGCTACACCTTC.

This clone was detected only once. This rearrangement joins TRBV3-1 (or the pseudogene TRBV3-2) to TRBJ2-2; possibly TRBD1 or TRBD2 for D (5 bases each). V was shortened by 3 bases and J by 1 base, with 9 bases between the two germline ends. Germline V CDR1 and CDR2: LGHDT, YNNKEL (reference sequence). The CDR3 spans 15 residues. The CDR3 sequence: CASSQGTENTGELFF. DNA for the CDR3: TGTGCCAGCAGCCAGGGGACCGAGAACACCGGGGAGCTGTTTTTT.

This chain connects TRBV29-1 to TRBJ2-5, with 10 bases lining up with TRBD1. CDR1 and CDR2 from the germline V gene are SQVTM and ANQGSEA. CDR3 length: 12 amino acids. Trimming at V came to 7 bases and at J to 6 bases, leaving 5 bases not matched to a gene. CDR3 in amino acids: CSGGTGEKTQYF. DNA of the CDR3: TGCAGCGGGGGGACAGGGGAAAAGACCCAGTACTTC.

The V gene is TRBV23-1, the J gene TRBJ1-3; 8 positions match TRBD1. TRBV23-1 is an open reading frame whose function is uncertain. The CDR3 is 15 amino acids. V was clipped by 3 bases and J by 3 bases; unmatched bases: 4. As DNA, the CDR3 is TGCGCCAGCAGTCAGCCGGACAGGGTTGGAAACACCATATATTTT. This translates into CASSQPDRVGNTIYF.

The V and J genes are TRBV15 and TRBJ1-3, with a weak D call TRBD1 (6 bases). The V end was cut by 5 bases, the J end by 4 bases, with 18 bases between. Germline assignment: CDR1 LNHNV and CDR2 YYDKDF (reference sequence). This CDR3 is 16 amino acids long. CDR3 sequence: CATSEGGALSGNTIYF. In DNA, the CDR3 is TGTGCCACCAGCGAGGGGGGGGCGCTCTCCGGAAACACCATATATTTT.

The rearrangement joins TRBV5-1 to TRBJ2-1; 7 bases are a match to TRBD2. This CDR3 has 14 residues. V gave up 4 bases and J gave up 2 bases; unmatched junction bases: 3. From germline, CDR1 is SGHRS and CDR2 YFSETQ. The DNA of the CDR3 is TGCGCCAGCAGCCTGGGACTAACCTACAATGAGCAGTTCTTC. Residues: CASSLGLTYNEQFF.

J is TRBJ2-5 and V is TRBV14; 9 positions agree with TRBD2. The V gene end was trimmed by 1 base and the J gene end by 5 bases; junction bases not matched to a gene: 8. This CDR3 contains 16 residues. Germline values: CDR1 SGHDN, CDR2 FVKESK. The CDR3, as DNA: TGTGCCAGCAGCCAAGTGCGAGCGGGGGGCAGGGAGACCCAGTACTTC. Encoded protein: CASSQVRAGGRETQYF.

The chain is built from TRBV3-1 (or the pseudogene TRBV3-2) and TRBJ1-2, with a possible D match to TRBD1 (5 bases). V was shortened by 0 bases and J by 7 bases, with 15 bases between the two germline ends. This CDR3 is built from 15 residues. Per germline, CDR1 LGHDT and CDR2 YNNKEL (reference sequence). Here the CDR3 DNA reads TGTGCCAGCAGCCAAGAGGGGTCCGTTGGGGGTGGCTACACCTTC. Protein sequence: CASSQEGSVGGGYTF.

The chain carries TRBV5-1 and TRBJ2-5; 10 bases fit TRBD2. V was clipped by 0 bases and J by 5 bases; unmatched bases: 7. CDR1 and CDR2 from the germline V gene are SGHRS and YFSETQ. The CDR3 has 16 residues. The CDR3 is CASSLAGTSVPETQYF. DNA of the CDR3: TGCGCCAGCAGCTTGGCCGGGACTAGCGTCCCCGAGACCCAGTACTTC.

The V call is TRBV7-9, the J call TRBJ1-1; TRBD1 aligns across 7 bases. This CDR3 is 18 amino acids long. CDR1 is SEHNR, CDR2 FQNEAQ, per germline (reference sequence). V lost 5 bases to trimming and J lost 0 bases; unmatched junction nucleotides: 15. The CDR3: CASSPTTSSTGLNTEAFF. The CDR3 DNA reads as TGTGCCAGCAGCCCAACTACGTCGTCGACAGGGCTGAACACTGAAGCTTTCTTT.

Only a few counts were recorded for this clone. The CDR3 sequence: CASSPRLASFYNEQFF. The DNA for the CDR3 is TGTGCCAGCTCACCACGTCTAGCGTCCTTCTACAATGAGCAGTTCTTC. This chain uses TRBV18 with TRBJ2-1, with D possibly matching TRBD2 (6 bases). Germline loops: CDR1 KGHSH, CDR2 LQKENI. This CDR3 spans 16 amino acids. The V end was cut by 1 base, the J end by 3 bases, with 13 bases between.